A selection of T cell receptor beta chains follows, all from one sample in a study of blood T cell repertoires in COVID-19. Some clones are missing from TCRdb's copy, which holds only in-frame ones; the method was immunoSEQ multiplex PCR. The top ten hold approximately 7% of the sample, which has roughly 180,000 clones, approximately 84% seen once. Sample: peripheral blood. The receptor set was obtained from a human donor in a cohort sampled during active COVID-19. CDR3s include the opening cysteine and the closing phenylalanine or tryptophan. Fields, in order: clone size, D gene, J gene, V gene, CDR3 DNA, CDR3 protein. D genes are given only for firm matches. Clone size is not always given. Where it is, it says once, few, many or a class for expanded clones.

NA TRBD1 TRBJ2-7 TRBV18 TGTGCCAGCTCACGGGGACAGGGGATGACCTACGAGCAGTACTTC CASSRGQGMTYEQYF
NA TRBD1 TRBJ2-7 TRBV4-1 TGCGCCAGCAGCCGAGACCCGGGACAGGGAATCTTCGAGCAGTACTTC CASSRDPGQGIFEQYF
few NA TRBJ1-1 TRBV20-1 TGCAGTGCCCCCCGGGAAGGGGGTGCTTTCTTT CSAPREGGAFF
NA TRBD1 TRBJ1-4 TRBV19 TGTGCCAGTAGCTGGACAGGGTATAATGAAAAACTGTTTTTT CASSWTGYNEKLFF
NA NA TRBJ2-2 TRBV5-1 TGCGCCAGCAGCTCCGACAGTTACACCGGGGAGCTGTTTTTT CASSSDSYTGELFF
few NA TRBJ1-2 TRBV10-2 TGCGCCAGCAGTGTGGCGGGGTCGGATGGCTACACCTTC CASSVAGSDGYTF
NA NA TRBJ1-1 TRBV7-9 TGTGCCAGCAGCTTAGTTCAGGGTCCCACTGAAGCTTTCTTT CASSLVQGPTEAFF
NA NA TRBJ2-1 TRBV2 TGTGCCAGCACCGCGGACTCCTGGGGAACTTCGAGCTCCTACAATGAGCAGTTCTTC CASTADSWGTSSSYNEQFF
NA NA TRBJ1-2 TRBV6-1 TGTGCCAGCAGTGAACACGCAGGGCACTATGGCTACACCTTC CASSEHAGHYGYTF
NA TRBD1 TRBJ2-7 TRBV5-1 TGCGCCAGCAGCTTGGGACAGGGGGAGGGCGAGCAGTACTTC CASSLGQGEGEQYF
NA TRBD1 TRBJ2-1 TRBV5-1 TGCGCCAGCAGCTCGGGGACAGGCATTTACAATGAGCAGTTCTTC CASSSGTGIYNEQFF
NA NA TRBJ2-3 TRBV4-1 TGCGCCAGCAGCCCATCAATGCCGCAGGGGAGTGGGCAGTATTTT CASSPSMPQGSGQYF
NA NA TRBJ2-3 TRBV14 TGTGCCAGCAGCCGGACTCTTAGCGTCTCAGATACGCAGTATTTT CASSRTLSVSDTQYF
NA NA TRBJ2-2 TRBV7-2 TGTGCCAGCAGCTTAGCGCGAGGCGGGGAGCTGTTTTTT CASSLARGGELFF
NA TRBD2 TRBJ2-7 TRBV2 TGTGCCAGCAGGACTAGCCGGGAGGGCGAGCAGTACTTC CASRTSREGEQYF
NA NA TRBJ2-4 TRBV6-5 TGTGCCAGCAGTTACTCGAGTAGTAGCTCCGGGGACATTCAGTACTTC CASSYSSSSSGDIQYF
NA NA TRBJ1-2 TRBV5-5 TGTGCCAGCAGCTTACCCCGACAGGTAGCTGGCTACACCTTC CASSLPRQVAGYTF
NA NA TRBJ2-3 TRBV5-1 TGCGCCAGCAGCTTGGTGAGGGATACGCAGTATTTT CASSLVRDTQYF
once NA TRBJ1-3 TRBV9 TGTGCCAGCAGCGTAGCTGTGGCCCCCACACACTCTGGAAACACCATATATTTT CASSVAVAPTHSGNTIYF
NA TRBD2 TRBJ2-7 TRBV7-6 TGTGCCAGCAGCTCCTTCGGTCGGGGGGGAAGCTCCTACGAGCAGTACTTC CASSSFGRGGSSYEQYF
once NA TRBJ1-1 TRBV29-1 TGCAGCGTTGGCGGGGGCGACACTGAAGCTTTCTTT CSVGGGDTEAFF
once NA TRBJ1-5 TRBV19 TGTGCCAGTAGTCGGGACATTAGCAATCAGCCCCAGCATTTT CASSRDISNQPQHF
NA TRBD1 TRBJ2-2 TRBV10-3 TGTGCCATCAGTGAGAAAGGACAGGGGGGGCGCAACACCGGGGAGCTGTTTTTT CAISEKGQGGRNTGELFF
NA NA TRBJ2-5 TRBV6-2/TRBV6-3 TGTGCCAGCAGTTCAGGTTCGGTGGGGACCCAGTACTTC CASSSGSVGTQYF
few NA TRBJ2-2 TRBV3-1/TRBV3-2 TGTGCCAGCAGCCAAATGCTAGCTGACACCGGGGAGCTGTTTTTT CASSQMLADTGELFF